This TCR beta chain was obtained from a study of shared clonotypes between healthy human individuals. Division of CD4+ cells produced a CD45RA+ naive subset and a CD45RA-negative memory subset. Study-level results: Larger estimated richness was generally seen in naive subsets than in memory subsets.

Germline V gene lookup returns CDR1 SGHDN and CDR2 FVKESK. V shed 3 bases, J shed 5 bases, and the junction held 12 bases outside the gene matches. The CDR3 has 16 amino acids. The assay was run at deep level. An even split of each subset's genomic DNA across several immunoSEQ plates was performed. Measured with immunoSEQ multiplex PCR; TCRdb has only the in-frame clones, and not every one. This table holds over a million clones, about 98.5% found once. Notes on this clone: The target antigen is unknown.

The sequence came from a man aged 25-45 years in good health. The rearrangement uses TRBV14 and TRBJ2-5, with 7 nucleotides matching TRBD1. Sequenced: naive CD4+ T cells sorted from blood. Subset in this sample: CD45RA+ positively selected. Here the CDR3 DNA reads TGTGCCAGCAGCCAGCTATTAGGAAGGGGGCCGGAGACCCAGTACTTC. Amino acids: CASSQLLGRGPETQYF.